This T cell receptor beta chain derives from a study of tumor-infiltrating lymphocytes in primary liver carcinoma (TCRdb year 2017). Turning to the overall study: Of the five patients (three men and two women, aged 30 to 69 years), four had hepatocellular carcinoma and one had combined HCC and intrahepatic cholangiocarcinoma. Tumors of the five patients were stage T1-T3 N0M0 with maximum diameters of roughly 4 to 10 cm. Samples yielded roughly 3.65 to 7.5 million productive TCRbeta reads; read depth did not differ significantly between tissue types. For each liver tumor, the study sampled five regions along with adjacent normal tissue and blood, and applied TCRbeta repertoire sequencing, expression microarrays and whole-exome sequencing. A total of 35 or so specimens from 5 patients went through TCRbeta repertoire sequencing, namely 25 tumor regions, 5 adjacent noncancerous liver tissues and 5 peripheral blood samples. The 25 tumor region samples were profiled with Agilent mRNA microarrays so that TCRbeta repertoire diversity could be related to the local molecular phenotype. Reproducibility between technical replicate repertoires was high, with correlation coefficients above 0.95 and mean shared-clone rates approximately 0.9.

Total RNA and DNA were co-extracted from about 20-30 mg of bulk tissue with the AllPrep DNA/RNA mini kit, without cell sorting. Between late 2015 and 2016, about five patients in China with histopathologically diagnosed primary liver carcinoma had surgical resection. At the time of sampling, the patients were treatment-naive and had chronic HBV infection. Each tumor was sampled at five spatially separated regions: the tumor centre plus the superior, inferior, left-lateral and right-lateral poles. Histological examination found more than 85% viable tumor cells in every tumor sample. Fresh tumor and adjacent tissue pieces were bisected; one half was stored in RNAlater at -80°C, the other sent for histology. Points on this clonotype: Its binding antigen is unknown. Base qualities are missing; no much larger clone stands one base away.

Overall results and qualifications from the work: Just about 8-24% of top clones turned up in all five regions of a tumor, which suggests spatial heterogeneity among tumor-infiltrating T cells. Only the TCR beta chain was sequenced, which likely underestimates true repertoire diversity because unpaired alpha chains were not captured. Compared with blood, tumors had a significantly larger share of the repertoire taken up by the top 250 clones (p = 0.039). Comparison of CD4+ and CD8+ T cell repertoires was precluded by the use of bulk unsorted samples. Only a few patients were included in the study, and the authors note that the findings should be validated in a larger study. Consistent with antigen-driven expansion, pairs of tumor regions showed higher repertoire overlap (mean around 36%) than either tumor-adjacent pairs (approximately 17%) or tumor-blood pairs (roughly 15%).

From cysteine to phenylalanine, the CDR3 is 14 amino acids long. Only CDR3 DNA is held: 42 bases, read in frame from base 1. V loses 0 bases, J loses 5 bases, and the germline ends lie 11 bases apart. The germline V gene supplies CDR1 MGHRA and CDR2 YSYEKL. A constant-region primer and ProtoScript II reverse transcriptase were used to reverse-transcribe TCRbeta-specific cDNA from about 530 ng total RNA. Three nested multiplex PCR rounds, following a slightly modified ARM-PCR procedure, were used to build the TCRbeta libraries. The first two PCR rounds used multiplex TRBV1-TRBV30 forward primers with a Cbeta reverse primer, each for about 11 cycles. A final 25-cycle PCR with Deep VentR polymerase added sample barcodes and Illumina adapters. Before sequencing, amplicons of 200-500 bp were purified from gel using a QIAquick gel extraction kit. The TCRbeta amplicons were sequenced with 250-bp paired-end reads on an Illumina HiSeq 2500. From the authors' description of their analysis: Quality trimming of reads was performed with Trimmomatic v0.33, and paired reads were merged with FLASH v1.2.11 so that full CDR3 sequences could be recovered. V, D and J germline segments were assigned to the rearranged TCRbeta sequences by MiGEC v1.2.1b. VDJtools v1.0.0 computed clonotype statistics and Shannon-Wiener diversity indices. To cut down on sampling bias, every analysis after diversity analysis relied on just the 250 most abundant clonotypes from each sample. The raw public reads went through TCRdb reprocessing: fastp at Q25, MiXCR clone calling, in-frame beta chains kept. Entries are consolidated by CDR3 protein sequence, retaining the most common genes and DNA. The V and J calls reflect TCRdb's pipeline rather than the authors' work. The sample contains roughly 190,000 distinct CDR3 sequences, 70% to 90% of them found a single time. 15% to 20% of the sample goes to the ten largest clones.

The sequence links TRBV4-1 to TRBJ2-7; no D gene is confidently identified. The sequence derives from a man between 35 and 55 years old with primary liver carcinoma and hepatitis B virus infection. Sequencing input: tumor tissue from primary liver carcinoma. The CDR3 sequence is CASSQETPVNEQYF. The DNA reads as follows: TGCGCCAGCAGCCAAGAGACTCCTGTTAACGAGCAGTACTTC.